This is a list of T cell receptor beta chains from one sample in a study of identical twins. Via MiXCR, TCRdb re-called the 5' RACE reads, giving one row per CDR3 protein. The sample contains about 200,000 distinct CDR3 sequences, around a sixth of which appear only once. These data also featured in a second study, about T cells expressing NK-cell markers.

The specimen was CD8+ T cells sorted from blood. These receptors originate from a woman between 18 and 29 years old in good health. Both conserved end residues are part of each CDR3. D genes are given only for firm matches. The size field is filled for only some rows; it gives once, few, many or a size class.

- - TRBJ2-1 TRBV9 TGTGCCAGCAGCCCCCGGACCTCCAATGAGCAGTTCTTC CASSPRTSNEQFF
- - TRBJ1-1 TRBV12-3/TRBV12-4 TGTGCCAGCAGTTTTGGCGCCATCGAAGCTTTCTTT CASSFGAIEAFF
TRBD2 few TRBJ2-7 TRBV5-1 TGCGCCAGCATCGGGAGGCAGGGAGCAAAGTATTACGAGCAGTACTTC CASIGRQGAKYYEQYF
TRBD1 - TRBJ1-5 TRBV27 TGTGCCAGCAGTCTTTCAGGGGGTGTCAATCAGCCCCAGCATTTT CASSLSGGVNQPQHF
- - TRBJ2-7 TRBV7-1 TGTGCCAGCGGCCCGGGGATTCAGGCAAAATACTCCTACGAGCAGTACTTC CASGPGIQAKYSYEQYF
- - TRBJ2-7 TRBV3-1 TGTGCCAGCAGCCAAGATACGGGGCTCTCCTACGAGCAGTACTTC CASSQDTGLSYEQYF
TRBD2 - TRBJ2-5 TRBV12-3/TRBV12-4 TGTGCCAGCAGTCCCAAGCCGGGGACTATCGCAGAGACCCAGTACTTC CASSPKPGTIAETQYF
- - TRBJ2-6 TRBV6-1 TGTGCCAGCAGAGGGGTCGATGACGGGGGGCCTGGGGCCAACGTCCTGACTTTC CASRGVDDGGPGANVLTF
- few TRBJ2-2 TRBV30 TGTGCCTGGAGTGTTGTTGGCACCGGGGAGCTGTTTTTT CAWSVVGTGELFF
- few TRBJ2-2 TRBV12-3/TRBV12-4 TGTGCCAGCAGCCCTTTTGGGGGCGGGGCCACCGGGGAGCTGTTTTTT CASSPFGGGATGELFF
- few TRBJ2-5 TRBV9 TGTGCCAGCAGCGTGTGGGGGGCCGGCGGGCCAGAGACCCAGTACTTC CASSVWGAGGPETQYF
TRBD1 few TRBJ1-1 TRBV5-5 TGTGCCAGCAGCTTGCGATCGACAGGGACGAACACTGAAGCTTTCTTT CASSLRSTGTNTEAFF
- - TRBJ2-1 TRBV6-2/TRBV6-3 TGTGCCAGCAGTTACTCAGCAGGGAACAATGAGCAGTTCTTC CASSYSAGNNEQFF
TRBD2 - TRBJ2-2 TRBV19 TGTGCCAGTAGTTCCCTAGCGGGCGGGGAGCTGTTTTTT CASSSLAGGELFF
- - TRBJ2-7 TRBV27 TGTGCCAGCAGTTATCGGGCCGGCTCCTACGAGCAGTACTTC CASSYRAGSYEQYF
TRBD1 few TRBJ2-3 TRBV29-1 TGCAGCGTTGGTGTGACAGGGGAGGATACGCAGTATTTT CSVGVTGEDTQYF
- few TRBJ2-2 TRBV5-1 TGCGCCAGCGCGAGGACGGGTACCGGGGAGCTGTTTTTT CASARTGTGELFF
- - TRBJ2-7 TRBV25-1 TGTGCCAGCAGTGGCAAACCCGGGACCATTAACTACGAGCAGTACTTC CASSGKPGTINYEQYF
- few TRBJ2-3 TRBV29-1 TGCAGCGTTGATGGGGTAGATACAGATACGCAGTATTTT CSVDGVDTDTQYF
TRBD2 - TRBJ2-3 TRBV10-3 TGTGCCATCAGTGACCGGCGGGGGGCCCAAGATACGCAGTATTTT CAISDRRGAQDTQYF
- - TRBJ2-1 TRBV5-8 TGTGCCAGCAGCTTGGGGGACCAGGGCGGGAATGAGCAGTTCTTC CASSLGDQGGNEQFF
- - TRBJ2-3 TRBV7-8 TGTGCCAGCAGCTTAGACAGTAAGGGGTTGGATACGCAGTATTTT CASSLDSKGLDTQYF
TRBD1 - TRBJ2-3 TRBV11-2 TGTGCCAGCCTCCGGACAGGGGGCCTAACAGATACGCAGTATTTT CASLRTGGLTDTQYF
TRBD2 few TRBJ2-5 TRBV20-1 TGCAGTGCTAGAGATACTAGCGGGGGGTCACAGTACTTC CSARDTSGGSQYF
TRBD2 few TRBJ2-1 TRBV12-3/TRBV12-4 TGTGCCAGTAGTAGCGGGCCATCCTACAATGAGCAGTTCTTC CASSSGPSYNEQFF
- - TRBJ1-1 TRBV29-1 TGCAGCGTTGTATTACAGAAAGCTTTCTTT CSVVLQKAFF
- many TRBJ2-7 TRBV4-1 TGCGCCAGCAGCCAAGCAATCCAGTCCAGCTCCTACGAGCAGTACTTC CASSQAIQSSSYEQYF
TRBD2 few TRBJ2-3 TRBV6-1 TGTGCCAGCAGTGAAAGGATAGCGGGGGGAAGCACAGATACGCAGTATTTT CASSERIAGGSTDTQYF
- - TRBJ2-1 TRBV20-1 TGCAGTGCCCCTCTGGGCGGGGTCGACAATGAGCAGTTCTTC CSAPLGGVDNEQFF
TRBD2 - TRBJ2-3 TRBV15 TGTGCCACCAGCCTTAGTAGCGGGGGACTAATGGATACGCAGTATTTT CATSLSSGGLMDTQYF
TRBD2 - TRBJ2-7 TRBV12-3/TRBV12-4 TGTGCCAGCAGTTTAGCCTCGACTAGCGGGAACTACGAGCAGTACTTC CASSLASTSGNYEQYF
- few TRBJ1-4 TRBV6-2/TRBV6-3 TGTGCCAGCAGTTACTCGCGACGGCAACCCTTCCAAGCAACTAATGAAAAACTGTTTTTT CASSYSRRQPFQATNEKLFF
- few TRBJ2-5 TRBV29-1 TGCAGCGTCGGGGACGGAGGCCCGGCCCAGTACTTC CSVGDGGPAQYF
- - TRBJ2-1 TRBV11-2 TGTGCCAGCAGCGCGTGGACGGCAAGCTCCTACAATGAGCAGTTCTTC CASSAWTASSYNEQFF
TRBD2 few TRBJ2-1 TRBV5-1 TGCGCCAGCAGCTTCAGGACTAGCAGGGATGAGCAGTTCTTC CASSFRTSRDEQFF
- - TRBJ2-2 TRBV9 TGTGCCAGCAGCGGGACCTACGGGGAGCTGTTTTTT CASSGTYGELFF
TRBD2 few TRBJ2-3 TRBV14 TGTGCCAGCAGCCAAGATCTGGGACTAGCGGAGACGCTGGGGGATACGCAGTATTTT CASSQDLGLAETLGDTQYF
- - TRBJ1-5 TRBV2 TGTGCCAGCAGGACAGCATATAGCAATCAGCCCCAGCATTTT CASRTAYSNQPQHF
- - TRBJ2-5 TRBV5-6 TGTGCCAGCAGCTTGGGTGCGGGTCCGGAGACCCAGTACTTC CASSLGAGPETQYF
- few TRBJ1-6 TRBV11-2 TGTGCCAGCAGCTTAGATGACTTCTCCTATAATTCACCCCTCCACTTT CASSLDDFSYNSPLHF
- many TRBJ2-7 TRBV7-9 TGTGCCAGCAGCCGTGAATCGGGACCCAACGAGCAGTACTTC CASSRESGPNEQYF
- few TRBJ1-4 TRBV7-9 TGTGCCAGCAGCTCAACCCAAGATGAAAAACTGTTTTTT CASSSTQDEKLFF
TRBD2 many TRBJ2-7 TRBV6-1 TGTGCCAGCTCTGGTACTAGCGGCAATTACGAGCAGTACTTC CASSGTSGNYEQYF
- few TRBJ2-5 TRBV7-8 TGTGCCAGCAGCTCACTGGGGGGGGCGGGAGAGACCCAGTACTTC CASSSLGGAGETQYF
TRBD2 - TRBJ2-7 TRBV4-3 TGCGCCAGCAGCCAAGATCGGGGACTAGCGGGAAGCCACGAGCAGTACTTC CASSQDRGLAGSHEQYF
- - TRBJ2-6 TRBV29-1 TGCAGCGTTGTAGAATCTGGGGCCAACGTCCTGACTTTC CSVVESGANVLTF
TRBD1 few TRBJ2-1 TRBV12-3/TRBV12-4 TGTGCCAGCAGTCTTGACAGGGTGACTGAGCAGTTCTTC CASSLDRVTEQFF
- - TRBJ1-1 TRBV20-1 TGCAGTGCAGAGAGTGAAGCTTTCTTT CSAESEAFF
TRBD1 many TRBJ1-1 TRBV28 TGTGCCAGCAGTCCAGGGGGCCCTGAAGCTTTCTTT CASSPGGPEAFF
- - TRBJ1-3 TRBV10-2 TGCGCCAGCAGTGAATCAGGGCCCATATATTTT CASSESGPIYF
- - TRBJ2-7 TRBV20-1 TGCAGTGCTAGAAAGGCAGCGACCCTCACCTACGAGCAGTACTTC CSARKAATLTYEQYF
TRBD2 - TRBJ2-1 TRBV3-1 TGTGCCAGCAGCCAAGATCCCGGGGGGGTCTACAATGAGCAGTTCTTC CASSQDPGGVYNEQFF
TRBD2 few TRBJ2-3 TRBV4-2 TGTGCCAGCAGCCAAGAGGGACTAGCGGGGGCCCACACAGATACGCAGTATTTT CASSQEGLAGAHTDTQYF
- - TRBJ1-3 TRBV18 TGTGCCAGCTCACCTGCGGACTCTGGAAACACCATATATTTT CASSPADSGNTIYF
- many TRBJ2-7 TRBV29-1 TGCAGCGTTGTGGGAAGAGAGGGGACGGTGACCTACGAGCAGTACTTC CSVVGREGTVTYEQYF
- few TRBJ2-3 TRBV12-3/TRBV12-4 TGTGCCAGCAGTTTAGCGGTGACGGCCGTTAGCACAGATACGCAGTATTTT CASSLAVTAVSTDTQYF